Shown below are 15 T cell receptor beta chains from a single sample sequenced in a study of T cells in Graves' hyperthyroidism and ophthalmopathy. RNA transcripts were the template for amplifying TCR beta CDR3 regions. HTBI primers drove first-round RT-PCR of the TCR CDR3. In TCRdb, the multiplex PCR reads were re-called with MiXCR into one record per CDR3 protein. Among 600,000 or so distinct CDR3 sequences listed, around 15% were seen once. The sequencing sample was made of blood. Receptors originate from a woman aged 25 to 39 with Graves' hyperthyroidism.

This clonotype was seen only a few times. The chain recombines TRBV5-1 with TRBJ2-1; D is ambiguous. The V gene's germline CDR1 is SGHRS and CDR2 YFSETQ. Trimming removed 1 base at V and 0 bases at J, with 5 bases between. The CDR3 length is 14 residues. CDR3 protein: CASSLHGSYNEQFF. CDR3 in DNA: TGCGCCAGCAGCTTGCACGGCTCCTACAATGAGCAGTTCTTC.

The chain is built from TRBV9 and TRBJ1-3; D is perhaps TRBD1 (5 bases). The CDR3 has 17 amino acids. V lost 4 bases and J lost 2, with 19 bases in between. Germline CDR1 is SGDLS and CDR2 is YYNGEE. In DNA form, the CDR3 reads TGTGCCAGCAGCCCTCTCGGGACGGTCCGGGCTGGAAACACCATATATTTT. It codes for CASSPLGTVRAGNTIYF.

This clonotype occurred many times. V gene TRBV3-1 combines with J gene TRBJ2-7; TRBD2 matches at 10 bases. The germline V gene has CDR1 LGHDT and CDR2 YNNKEL (reference sequence). V lost 4 bases to trimming and J lost 5 bases; unmatched junction nucleotides: 5. The CDR3 contains 14 residues. Written as DNA, the CDR3 is TGTGCCAGCAGCCCCGGGACTAGCGCCCACGAGCAGTACTTC. This codes for CASSPGTSAHEQYF.

The V and J genes are TRBV7-9 and TRBJ2-5; perhaps TRBD2 as D (6 bases). The CDR3 consists of 14 residues. The germline gives CDR1 SEHNR, CDR2 FQNEAQ (reference sequence). Trimming stripped 2 bases from V and 3 bases from J, with 10 bases between. The CDR3: CASSLMGGEETQYF. CDR3 in DNA: TGTGCCAGCAGCTTAATGGGGGGAGAAGAGACCCAGTACTTC.

To note about this clonotype: A single base separates this from a much larger clone, so it may be a read error. This chain uses TRBV7-2 with TRBJ2-5; 9 bases fit TRBD2. CDR3 length equals 14 residues. Germline V gives CDR1 SGHTA, CDR2 FQGNSA. CDR3 nucleotide sequence: TGTGCCTCCGACTTAGGACTAGCGAGAGAGACCCAGAACTTC. This translates into CASDLGLARETQNF.

This clonotype was counted many times. The rearrangement joins TRBV5-1 to TRBJ2-2; possible D gene TRBD2, 6 bases. This CDR3 is built from 16 residues. Germline V lookup: CDR1 SGHRS, CDR2 YFSETQ. Trimming took 4 bases from V and 3 from J, leaving 16 bases between them. For the CDR3, the DNA is TGCGCCAGCAGCCCCGGGAGTGGATCTCACACCGGGGAGCTGTTTTTT. It specifies CASSPGSGSHTGELFF.

This clonotype appeared many times. CDR3 DNA sequence: TGTGCCAGCAGCTTAAGGACCGGGACAGATTATGGCTACACCTTC. It yields the protein CASSLRTGTDYGYTF. The rearrangement uses TRBV7-2 and TRBJ1-2; 7 bases line up with TRBD1. The germline CDR1 and CDR2 sequences are SGHTA and FQGNSA. V gave up 2 bases and J gave up 5 bases; unmatched junction bases: 8. This CDR3 has 15 residues.

The rearrangement links TRBV3-1 to TRBJ1-6; D remains unclear. Germline CDR1 reads LGHDT; CDR2 reads YNNKEL (reference sequence). There are 15 residues in the CDR3. V dropped 4 bases and J dropped 0 bases, with 7 bases sitting between them. The CDR3 bases are TGTGCCAGCAGCCCCCGGTTCTCCTATAATTCACCCCTCCACTTT. Encoded protein: CASSPRFSYNSPLHF.

This clonotype was seen a few times. This chain connects TRBV5-6 to TRBJ1-1, with D possibly matching TRBD1 (6 bases). Trimming cost V 2 bases and J 11 bases, with 13 bases left between them. The CDR3 sequence is 12 residues long. Germline V CDR1 and CDR2: SGHDT, YYEEEE. The CDR3 coding sequence is TGTGCCAGCAGCTTACGGGGGCGACCGGCTTTCTTT. Amino acid sequence: CASSLRGRPAFF.

This clonotype was counted ten times or more. The chain employs TRBV18 and TRBJ2-7; 7 bases are shared with TRBD2. The junction had 4 bases not matched to a gene; V was cut back by 5 bases and J by 0 bases. There are 14 residues in the CDR3. Per the germline V gene, CDR1 is KGHSH and CDR2 is LQKENI. The CDR3 DNA reads as TGTGCCAGCTCAGTTGGACTAGACTCCTACGAGCAGTACTTC. It codes for CASSVGLDSYEQYF. Full variable domain (missing parts from reference TRBV18 and TRBJ2-7): NAGVMQNPRHLVRRRGQEARLRCSPMKGHSHVYWYRQLPEEGLKFMVYLQKENIIDESGMPKERFSAEFPKEGPSILRIQQVVRGDSAAYFCASSVGLDSYEQYFGPGTRLTVT.

This clonotype appeared many times. This rearrangement joins TRBV15 to TRBJ2-1; D might be TRBD1 or TRBD2, each matching 5 bases. Germline V gives CDR1 LNHNV, CDR2 YYDKDF (reference sequence). Trimming shortened V by 6 bases and J by 2 bases, and 5 bases separated the two germline ends. The CDR3 is 12 residues long. The CDR3 nucleotides read TGTGCCACCAGGGGGGCCTACAATGAGCAGTTCTTC. This encodes CATRGAYNEQFF.

V usage is TRBV7-2 and J usage is TRBJ2-3; D is unresolved. The V and J ends lost 1 base and 1 base respectively, with 6 bases between them. This CDR3 has 14 residues. The germline V gene has CDR1 SGHTA and CDR2 FQGNSA. The CDR3 DNA reads as TGTGCCAGCAGCTTAGTAACCCGCACAGATACGCAGTATTTT. Protein product: CASSLVTRTDTQYF.

V is TRBV19 and J is TRBJ1-1; possible D gene TRBD1, 5 bases. The CDR3 has 16 residues. Trimming shortened V by 7 bases and J by 1 base, and 19 bases separated the two germline ends. Germline CDR1 reads LNHDA; CDR2 reads SQIVND (reference sequence). The CDR3 here is CASTMGGGRTNTEAFF. The CDR3, as DNA: TGTGCCAGTACCATGGGGGGGGGACGGACGAACACTGAAGCTTTCTTT.

Only a few counts were recorded for this clonotype. The gene calls are TRBV19 and TRBJ2-7; D is ambiguous. The germline CDR1 and CDR2 sequences are LNHDA and SQIVND (reference sequence). V was shortened by 1 base and J by 6 bases, with 10 bases between the two germline ends. CDR3 size: 13 residues. CDR3 sequence reads: CASSIGSLSEQYF. Here the CDR3 DNA reads TGTGCCAGTAGTATAGGTTCCCTGAGCGAGCAGTACTTC.

The J gene is TRBJ2-7, the V gene TRBV14; D gene unclear. This CDR3 region has 14 residues. Per germline, CDR1 SGHDN and CDR2 FVKESK. V was trimmed by 1 base and J by 0 bases, leaving 7 bases between them. In nucleotides, the CDR3 is TGTGCCAGCAGCCAAGGTCGACTCTCCTACGAGCAGTACTTC. It encodes CASSQGRLSYEQYF.